The 27 T cell receptor beta chains in this list originate from one sample, sequenced in a study of low-dose radiotherapy and immunotherapy resistance in tumors. TRAV- and TRBV-specific primers primed first-strand cDNA, covering alpha and beta chains. TCR amplification involved approximately 20 PCR cycles with a constant-region primer and V-primer adapter. TCRdb re-analysed the reads in MiXCR, keeping a single row per CDR3 protein. The repertoire holds approximately 100,000 distinct CDR3 sequences, with 20% to 25% as singletons. Time point defined: after trial treatment. Treatment defined: LDRT plus nivolumab, ipilimumab, low-dose cyclophosphamide and aspirin (RACIN trial). The source was PBMCs, collected after low-dose radiotherapy plus immunotherapy. Every receptor here comes from a male donor with prostate cancer.

The CDR3 bases are TGTGCCAGCAGTCCCGGGACAGACACAGATACGCAGTATTTT. This encodes CASSPGTDTDTQYF. V and J are TRBV28 and TRBJ2-3; 7 bases match TRBD1. The CDR3 is 14 amino acids. Germline trimming cut 5 bases from V and 2 bases from J; bases unmatched to any gene: 4. Germline V gives CDR1 MDHEN, CDR2 SYDVKM.

This chain uses TRBV19 with TRBJ1-2; D remains unclear. Trimming cost V 5 bases and J 6 bases, with 13 bases left between them. Germline V gene data show CDR1 as LNHDA and CDR2 as SQIVND (reference sequence). CDR3 length: 13 amino acids. This CDR3 is CASSPRPRDGYTF. The CDR3 DNA follows: TGTGCCAGTAGTCCCCGACCAAGGGATGGCTACACCTTC.

Many counts were recorded for this clonotype. The chain has TRBV2 and TRBJ2-3, with 13 bases that match TRBD2. From germline, CDR1 is SNHLY and CDR2 FYNNEI. Trimming removed 8 bases from V and 1 base from J; junction bases left unmatched: 3. This CDR3 contains 15 residues. The CDR3 region has the DNA TGTGCCAGCTTAGGACTAGCGGGGGGCACAGATACGCAGTATTTT. Residues: CASLGLAGGTDTQYF. Full variable domain (missing parts from reference TRBV2 and TRBJ2-3): EPEVTQTPSHQVTQMGQEVILRCVPISNHLYFYWYRQILGQKVEFLVSFYNNEISEKSEIFDDQFSVERPDGSNFTLKIRSTKLEDSAMYFCASLGLAGGTDTQYFGPGTRLTVL.

For this clonotype: With only one base between it and a far larger clone, this is likely a read error. This chain uses TRBV9 with TRBJ2-7; 9 nucleotides agree with TRBD2. The CDR3 is 17 amino acids. Germline CDR1 is SGDLS and CDR2 is YYNGEE. With V trimmed by 3 bases and J by 7 bases, 17 bases remained unmatched. The CDR3 loop reads CASSGRMRSGGQGEQYF. The CDR3 DNA sequence: TGTGCCAGCAGCGGACGCATGAGGAGCGGGGGGCAGGGTGAGCAGTACTTC.

This clonotype has at least ten counts. The genes are TRBV20-1 and TRBJ2-4; D ambiguous. Germline CDR1 and CDR2: DFQATT and SNEGSKA (reference sequence). The V gene lost 7 bases and the J gene lost 3 bases, with 7 bases spanning the gap. CDR3 length equals 11 residues. The CDR3 nucleotides are TGCAGTGTGGTTGGCAAAAACATTCAGTACTTC. This encodes CSVVGKNIQYF.

This clonotype was picked up many times. V usage is TRBV30 and J usage is TRBJ2-1; the match to TRBD2 covers 9 bases. Germline V lookup: CDR1 GTSNPN, CDR2 SVGIG (reference sequence). The CDR3 spans 15 residues. V shed 0 bases and J 9 bases; nucleotides not matched to a gene: 9. The CDR3 DNA reads as TGTGCCTGGAGTGTGAGAAGGCTAGCGGGGACTGAGCAGTTCTTC. The encoded protein is CAWSVRRLAGTEQFF.

V and J are TRBV6-2 or TRBV6-3 and TRBJ2-7; 7 nucleotides agree with TRBD1. The J segment lost 4 bases and the V segment lost 5 bases, leaving 2 bases of the junction unmatched. The CDR3 is 12 residues long. Germline loops: CDR1 MNHEY, CDR2 SVGEGT. The CDR3 sequence is CASSEGAYEQYF. CDR3 DNA: TGTGCCAGCAGTGAGGGGGCGTACGAGCAGTACTTC.

On this clonotype itself: This sequence may be a read error, since a much larger clone differs from it by one base. The CDR3 sequence is CASSIWDTNTGERFF. CDR3 bases: TGTGCCAGTAGTATTTGGGACACAAACACCGGGGAGCGGTTTTTT. V gene TRBV19 combines with J gene TRBJ2-2; the D gene is possibly TRBD1 (6 bases). CDR3 length: 15 residues. CDR1 is LNHDA, CDR2 SQIVND, per germline (reference sequence).

This clonotype has at least ten counts. The chain uses TRBV2 and TRBJ2-1; TRBD2 matches 7 bases. Germline V lookup: CDR1 SNHLY, CDR2 FYNNEI. CDR3 length: 13 residues. V lost 5 bases and J lost 4; bases outside the gene matches: 2. Here the CDR3 DNA reads TGTGCCAGCAGTAAACTAGCGTACAATGAGCAGTTCTTC. It is translated as CASSKLAYNEQFF. Looking up the rest from reference TRBV2 and TRBJ2-1 gives the full variable domain: EPEVTQTPSHQVTQMGQEVILRCVPISNHLYFYWYRQILGQKVEFLVSFYNNEISEKSEIFDDQFSVERPDGSNFTLKIRSTKLEDSAMYFCASSKLAYNEQFFGPGTRLTVL.

The sample holds a few counts of this clonotype. The chain couples TRBV11-2 to TRBJ1-5; no clear D. Deletions cut 6 bases from V and 4 bases from J, with 10 bases between. CDR1 is SGHAT, CDR2 FQNNGV, per germline. CDR3 length: 13 residues. In DNA form, the CDR3 reads TGTGCCAGCAGTCCTAGCGGTAATCAGCCCCAGCATTTT. Translated, it gives CASSPSGNQPQHF.

At least ten counts were recorded for this clonotype. The chain joins TRBV6-1 to TRBJ1-5; D ambiguous. CDR1 and CDR2 (germline): MNHNS, SASEGT. V was shortened by 7 bases and J by 7 bases, with 14 bases between the two germline ends. This CDR3 is 13 amino acids long. This CDR3 is CASTSGLGQPQHF. CDR3 nucleotide sequence: TGTGCCAGCACCTCCGGTTTAGGCCAGCCCCAGCATTTT.

Concerning this clonotype: A far larger clone is one nucleotide away, so this likely arose from a read error. The rearrangement joins TRBV18 to TRBJ2-1; 14 bases are shared with TRBD2. V gave up 3 bases and J gave up 10 bases; unmatched junction bases: 11. In germline, CDR1 is KGHSH, CDR2 LQKENI. This CDR3 comprises 17 residues. Here the CDR3 DNA reads TGTGCCAGCTCACCGCGAATGGGACTAGCGGGGGTTATCGAGCAGTTCTTC. As protein: CASSPRMGLAGVIEQFF.

V is TRBV20-1 and J is TRBJ2-7, with D unresolved. This CDR3 contains 11 residues. CDR1 is DFQATT and CDR2 is SNEGSKA in the germline V gene (reference sequence). The ends were cut back, 2 bases at V and 6 bases at J, with 8 bases in the middle. The CDR3 region is CSARYPPEQYF. In nucleotides, the CDR3 is TGCAGTGCTAGATACCCTCCCGAGCAGTACTTC.

Many counts were recorded for this clonotype. The gene calls are TRBV5-1 and TRBJ2-1, with D unclear. Deletions cut 0 bases from V and 6 bases from J, with 7 bases between. CDR1 is SGHRS, CDR2 YFSETQ, per germline. This CDR3 spans 13 amino acids. The CDR3 bases are TGCGCCAGCAGCTTGGGGCCGGCCAATGAGCAGTTCTTC. This encodes CASSLGPANEQFF.

This clonotype was detected many times. At one end, the junction sequence differs from germline, possibly due to a read error. The chain joins TRBV12-5 to TRBJ2-1; 8 bases are a match to TRBD1. This CDR3 has 12 amino acids. Germline V lookup: CDR1 LGHNT, CDR2 FRNRAP. As DNA, the CDR3 is TGTGCTAGTGGTTTGCTAGGACAGGGTGTACTCTTC. As protein: CASGLLGQGVLF.

This clonotype was found many times. This chain joins TRBV20-1 and TRBJ1-5; possible D gene TRBD1, 5 bases. This CDR3 spans 16 amino acids. From germline, CDR1 is DFQATT and CDR2 SNEGSKA (reference sequence). V shed 3 bases and J shed 0 bases, with 15 bases lying between them. The CDR3 loop is CSASDSLPASNQPQHF. CDR3 bases: TGCAGTGCTAGTGACAGCCTGCCCGCTAGCAATCAGCCCCAGCATTTT.

This clonotype was recorded once. The rearrangement joins TRBV9 to TRBJ1-4; maybe TRBD1 (5 bases). The CDR3 runs 14 residues. Germline V CDR1 and CDR2: SGDLS, YYNGEE. V lost 3 bases, J lost 3 bases, and 9 bases lay in between. The CDR3 loop is CASSAWGANEKLFF. CDR3 sequence (DNA): TGTGCCAGCAGCGCGTGGGGGGCTAATGAAAAACTGTTTTTT.

This clonotype came up a few times. This chain links TRBV18 with TRBJ2-5; TRBD2 matches 7 bases. The V segment lost 2 bases and the J segment 2 bases; nucleotides outside the gene matches: 5. The length of the CDR3 is 15 residues. Germline V gene lookup returns CDR1 KGHSH and CDR2 LQKENI. The CDR3: CASSPTAGEQETQYF. The CDR3 DNA is TGTGCCAGCTCACCAACCGCGGGGGAACAAGAGACCCAGTACTTC.

The table lists this clonotype with many counts. The chain employs TRBV18 and TRBJ1-5; D is unresolved. The V end lost 3 bases, the J end lost 4 bases, and 10 bases lay between the germline ends. From germline, CDR1 is KGHSH and CDR2 LQKENI. The CDR3 length is 14 residues. CDR3 sequence reads: CASSPGQVNQPQHF. The CDR3 DNA is TGTGCCAGCTCACCTGGGCAGGTGAATCAGCCCCAGCATTTT.

This clonotype was counted at least ten times. The gene calls are TRBV5-5 and TRBJ2-2; possible D gene TRBD2, 6 bases. Germline lookup yields CDR1 SGHKS and CDR2 YYEKEE (reference sequence). The CDR3 consists of 13 residues. V was trimmed by 4 bases and J by 5 bases, leaving 9 bases between them. The CDR3 nucleotides read TGTGCCAGCAGCGGAGGGGAAACCGGGGAGCTGTTTTTT. It specifies CASSGGETGELFF.

In its sample, this clonotype was seen many times. The CDR3 loop reads CASSFFGGVVGRTEAFF. In DNA form, the CDR3 reads TGTGCCAGCAGTTTCTTCGGGGGAGTGGTAGGGAGGACTGAAGCTTTCTTT. The chain recombines TRBV27 with TRBJ1-1; D may be TRBD1 (5 bases). V dropped 3 bases and J dropped 5 bases, with 22 bases sitting between them. CDR1 and CDR2 (germline): MNHEY, SMNVEV (reference sequence). The CDR3 is 17 residues long.

This clonotype was seen only once. This chain uses TRBV12-3 or TRBV12-4 with TRBJ2-2; TRBD1 matches 7 bases. The CDR3 totals 15 residues. J was trimmed by 3 bases and V by 1 base; bases with no gene match: 2. In DNA form, the CDR3 reads TGTGCCAGCAGTTTAGGACAGGGCTACACCGGGGAGCTGTTTTTT. Amino acid sequence: CASSLGQGYTGELFF.

This clonotype was seen a single time. V usage is TRBV6-2 or TRBV6-3 and J usage is TRBJ2-1; 8 bases align to TRBD1. This CDR3 region has 14 residues. The V segment lost 8 bases and the J segment 2 bases; nucleotides outside the gene matches: 5. Germline V gene data show CDR1 as MNHEY and CDR2 as SVGEGT. The CDR3 protein is CASLTGEAYNEQFF. CDR3 DNA: TGTGCCAGCCTGACAGGGGAAGCCTACAATGAGCAGTTCTTC.

This clonotype has only a few counts. The V and J genes are TRBV29-1 and TRBJ1-2, with TRBD1 as a possible D gene (6 bases). Trimming pared 4 bases from V and 2 bases from J, leaving 8 bases between. Germline assignment: CDR1 SQVTM and CDR2 ANQGSEA. CDR3 length: 12 amino acids. In nucleotides, the CDR3 is TGCAGCGTTGCAGGGGACAACTATGGCTACACCTTC. Translating it yields CSVAGDNYGYTF.

This clonotype was counted ten times or more. The CDR3 DNA reads as TGTGCCAGTAGTATAGATATCCAGGGAGGGACAGATACGCAGTATTTT. It codes for CASSIDIQGGTDTQYF. The chain links TRBV19 to TRBJ2-3, with TRBD2 matching 7 bases. The ends lost 0 bases at V and 3 bases at J; junction bases unmatched: 6. This CDR3 is built from 16 residues. CDR1 and CDR2 (germline): LNHDA, SQIVND (reference sequence).

This clonotype was counted only a few times. The chain has TRBV2 and TRBJ1-6, with D unclear. Germline V gene sequence: CDR1 SNHLY, CDR2 FYNNEI. This CDR3 comprises 13 residues. V lost 4 bases and J 8 bases, leaving 9 bases between the germline ends. The CDR3 DNA is TGTGCCAGCAGTGGAAGTTTGCATTCACCCCTCCACTTT. This translates into CASSGSLHSPLHF.

This rearrangement joins TRBV20-1 to TRBJ2-2; D unclear. The V and J ends lost 3 bases and 0 bases respectively, with 5 bases between them. Germline CDR1 and CDR2: DFQATT and SNEGSKA (reference sequence). This CDR3 comprises 13 residues. The CDR3 DNA reads TGCAGTGCTAGCCGGGCGAACACCGGGGAGCTGTTTTTT. It translates to CSASRANTGELFF.